This T cell receptor (beta chain) was sequenced in a study of blood T cell repertoires in COVID-19. In the study overall: Collection of acute and convalescent COVID-19 samples took place in the United States, Italy and Spain.

Only in-frame clones appear in the TCRdb table, and some are missing; sequencing was by immunoSEQ multiplex PCR. The sample has about 480,000 clones; roughly 90% are singletons. The germline V gene encodes CDR1 WSHSY and CDR2 SAAADI. The CDR3 runs to 15 residues. V trimming: 7 bases; J trimming: 4 bases; junction bases outside the gene matches: 8. In terms of age and location, participants ranged from roughly 18 to 89 years and lived in under 30 US areas. Cohort 3 recovery required two negative PCRs, clearance, or symptom resolution. The chain has TRBV10-2 and TRBJ2-2, with 8 positions matching TRBD1. This clonotype originated in a middle-aged woman who had recovered from COVID-19. The sequenced material came from PBMCs or T cells enriched from blood (not recorded which). CDR3 sequence: CASISDRVLTGELFF. The DNA for the CDR3 is TGCGCCAGCATTTCGGACAGGGTCCTCACCGGGGAGCTGTTTTTT.